The present T cell receptor beta chain was sequenced within a study of siplizumab effects on memory and regulatory T cells. Study-level results: The study did not confirm that proliferating Tregs from siplizumab cultures were suppressive. Sequences below about 10^-5 frequency were poorly captured, and few alloreactive clones mapped to unstimulated subsets. A mean of about 70% of mappable alloreactive CD4+ clones were Treg-derived with siplizumab, compared with 26.9% in controls.

CDR3 length: 13 amino acids. The germline V and J ends were trimmed by 5 bases and 2 bases, with 9 bases remaining between them. Germline CDR1 SGHNT, CDR2 YENEEA. With respect to this clone: Its cognate antigen is unknown.

Assays examined about 10^5 TCR templates per sample. The assay was immunoSEQ multiplex PCR, and TCRdb's table has in-frame clones only and misses some. The profile shows approximately 100,000 clones, more than 85% of them singletons. The sequence was collected from a human donor in good health. Some clones in this sample may be carry-over from other donors' samples. The rearrangement joins TRBV11-3 to TRBJ1-1; D unclear. The material sequenced was CD4+ T cells sorted from blood. CDR3 sequence (DNA): TGTGCCAGCAGCGGGGATTCAAACACTGAAGCTTTCTTT. Its translation is CASSGDSNTEAFF.